This TCR beta chain derives from a study of vaccination effects on CD4 cells after COVID-19 (dated by TCRdb to between 2022 and 2023). In the study overall: Post-vaccine samples across the study were collected a median of 72 days after the second dose, with a range of 14 to 241. SARS-CoV-2 spike-specific CD4+ TCR repertoires were compared before and after mRNA vaccination in COVID-19 convalescent patients and in infection-naive vaccine recipients. The full study included around nine COVID-19 convalescent patients and several SARS-CoV-2-naive healthy vaccine recipients. Cultures from other donors in the study were sequenced with the Oncomine TCR Beta short-read assay on an Illumina iSeq 100.

The ViraFEST assay stimulated PBMC with viral peptide pools and then used TCR sequencing to identify antigen-specific CD4+ T cell clonotypes by expansion. After approximately eleven days of culture, CD4+ T cells were isolated with the EasySep CD4+ T cell isolation kit. Each participant received two doses of an mRNA SARS-CoV-2 vaccine, either BNT162b2 or mRNA-1273. Negative nucleocapsid antibody results before and after vaccination confirmed that the healthy vaccine recipients had no prior SARS-CoV-2 infection. Each well held 1.5 million to 2.5 million PBMC cultured in IMDM containing approximately 5% human AB serum, roughly 9.6 IU/ml IL-2 and gentamicin, along with around 11 ug/ml peptides. On days 3 and 7, half of the culture medium was replaced with fresh IL-2-containing medium. Unless noted otherwise, every peptide stimulation condition was cultured in triplicate wells. Using Ficoll-Paque Plus gradient centrifugation, PBMC were separated from whole blood and then either used fresh or cryopreserved at -140C. The overlapping peptide pools covered the spike proteins of SARS-CoV-2 as well as those of the common cold coronaviruses HCoV-NL63, HCoV-OC43 and HCoV-229E. Genomic DNA was extracted from cultured CD4+ T cells with the QIAamp micro DNA kit.

Inclusive of the bounding cysteine and phenylalanine, the CDR3 is 13 residues long. Only the CDR3 DNA is retained, 39 bases long and in frame from the first base. The trim is 7 bases for V and 6 bases for J, with a gap of 13 bases between the germline ends. Reading the germline V gene (reference sequence) gives CDR1 MNHNY and CDR2 SVGAGI. Library preparation employed the immunoSEQ multiplex PCR assay. DNA from the CD4+ T cells that had been cultured and isolated underwent TCR beta CDR3 sequencing. Per the authors' processing: Non-productive TCR sequences were discarded, and reads were trimmed to the CDR3 region, with only CDR3s of 7 or more amino acids retained. The MANAFEST web app was used to pick out antigen-specific clonotypes by comparing their expansion in peptide wells with that in reference cultures. To count as positive, a clone had to show expansion at FDR<0.05 compared with the reference and with all other wells, an odds ratio above 5, and a frequency above 0.1% in two replicate wells. A clonotype was defined as cross-reactive if the clonotype was significantly expanded both in SARS-CoV-2 spike wells and in at least one common cold coronavirus spike condition. CDR3 similarity was assessed by Levenshtein distance with the stringdist R package, and unrooted trees were built with ape in R 3.6.1. Sourced from immuneACCESS, this table was stored by TCRdb with only in-frame sequences that have V and J called. A share of the clones is absent; for the studies checked, an unresolved V gene accounts for under half, and the remainder has no known explanation. V, J and clone size reflect that table, while D and trimming were determined from the DNA. For this sample there are 65,000 to 95,000 clones; over 70% appear just once. Jointly, the top ten make up over 0.95% of the sample.

Beyond this particular receptor, the publication reports: Clones induced by infection and clones induced by vaccination both contracted markedly at late timepoints after vaccination, which fits with T cell responses waning over time. Only a small number of convalescent patients were included, and no early post-infection timepoints were available, which limited the study. Among healthy vaccine recipients, nearly all vaccine-induced clones were SARS-CoV-2 mono-reactive, and just 1 of 255 was cross-reactive with common cold coronaviruses.

To note about this clone: Which antigen it targets is not known. No base quality values were provided; no much bigger clone lies one nucleotide off.

The TCR sequence derives from a human donor who received a COVID-19 vaccine. The specimen comprised CD4+ T cells from PBMCs cultured with HCoV-OC43 spike peptides, sampled after COVID-19 vaccination. The cell subset or site label of this sample denotes: HCoV-OC43 spike overlapping peptide pool stimulation. The chain joins TRBV6-6 to TRBJ1-5; the D gene cannot be named for sure. The sequenced DNA is TGTGCCAGCACTACAGCTGGGAGTCAGCCCCAGCATTTT. This yields the protein CASTTAGSQPQHF.